The present TCR beta chain was sequenced within a study of control samples from healthy donors and cancer patients. The protocol was immunoSEQ multiplex PCR, while the TCRdb copy is restricted to in-frame clones and leaves out a portion. The profile covers some 95,000 clones, with roughly 92% appearing a single time and approximately 3% taken by the ten largest. This clone appeared a single time. The CDR3 extends over 15 amino acids. Germline trimming cut 1 base from V and 4 bases from J; bases unmatched to any gene: 4. CDR1 is SGDLS and CDR2 is YYNGEE in the germline V gene. The sequence derives from a human donor in good health. The donor label of this sample is uncertain. The chain joins TRBV9 to TRBJ1-1; 10 bases match TRBD1. The sample comprised blood. The CDR3 DNA follows: TGTGCCAGCAGCGTAACAGGACAGGGGGGCACTGAAGCTTTCTTT. Residues: CASSVTGQGGTEAFF.